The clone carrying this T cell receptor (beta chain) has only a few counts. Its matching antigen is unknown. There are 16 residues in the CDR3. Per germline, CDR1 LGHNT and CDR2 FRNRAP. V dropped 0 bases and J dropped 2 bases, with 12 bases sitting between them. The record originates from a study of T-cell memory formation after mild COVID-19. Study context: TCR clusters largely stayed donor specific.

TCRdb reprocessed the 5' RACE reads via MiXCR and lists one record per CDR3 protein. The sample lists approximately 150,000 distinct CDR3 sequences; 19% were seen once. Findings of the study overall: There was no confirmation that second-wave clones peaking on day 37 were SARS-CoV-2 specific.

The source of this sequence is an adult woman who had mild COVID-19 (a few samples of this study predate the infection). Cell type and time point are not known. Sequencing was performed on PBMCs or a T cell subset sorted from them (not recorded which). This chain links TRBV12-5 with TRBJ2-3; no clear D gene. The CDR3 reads CASGLVLSGNTDTQYF. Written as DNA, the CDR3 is TGTGCTAGTGGTTTGGTACTTAGTGGGAACACAGATACGCAGTATTTT.